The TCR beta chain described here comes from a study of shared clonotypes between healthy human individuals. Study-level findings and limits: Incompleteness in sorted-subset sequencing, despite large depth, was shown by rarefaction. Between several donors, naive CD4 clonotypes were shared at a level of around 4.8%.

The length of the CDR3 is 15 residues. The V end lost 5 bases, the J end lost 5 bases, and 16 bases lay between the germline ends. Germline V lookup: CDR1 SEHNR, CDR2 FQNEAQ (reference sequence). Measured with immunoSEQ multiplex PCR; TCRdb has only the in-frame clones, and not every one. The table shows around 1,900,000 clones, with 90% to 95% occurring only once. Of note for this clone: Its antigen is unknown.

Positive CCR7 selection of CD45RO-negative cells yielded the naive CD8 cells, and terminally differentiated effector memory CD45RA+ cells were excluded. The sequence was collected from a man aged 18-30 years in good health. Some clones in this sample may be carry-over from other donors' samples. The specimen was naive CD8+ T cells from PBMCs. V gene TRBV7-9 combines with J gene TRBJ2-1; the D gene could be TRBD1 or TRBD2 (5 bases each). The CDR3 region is CASSLTGTEDNEQFF. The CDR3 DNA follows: TGTGCCAGCAGCCTTACCGGGACGGAAGACAATGAGCAGTTCTTC.